These 9 T cell receptor beta chains share one sample of origin, sequenced in a study of cytomegalovirus exposure and HLA in healthy donors. The method was immunoSEQ multiplex PCR; TCRdb's version includes in-frame clones alone and lacks a portion of them. This table holds some 170,000 clones, approximately 89% found once. Sequenced material: PBMCs. The receptors originated from a man aged 18 to 29 in good health and CMV-seropositive.

The chain has TRBV15 and TRBJ2-5; TRBD2 matches at 9 bases. Unmatched junction bases numbered 9, after V lost 3 bases and J lost 4 bases. The germline gives CDR1 LNHNV, CDR2 YYDKDF (reference sequence). The CDR3 runs to 16 residues. This chain's CDR3 is CATSRTLAGLLETQYF. CDR3 DNA sequence: TGTGCCACCAGCAGGACTCTAGCGGGATTGCTAGAGACCCAGTACTTC.

This clone was found a few times. The chain uses TRBV2 and TRBJ1-5; no clear D gene. V was pared by 3 bases and J by 9 bases, with 9 bases between. The CDR3 extends over 12 amino acids. Germline-derived CDR1 and CDR2 are SNHLY and FYNNEI. CDR3 amino acids: CASSERMGPQHF. In DNA form, the CDR3 reads TGTGCCAGCAGTGAGAGGATGGGGCCCCAGCATTTT.

The V call is TRBV28, the J call TRBJ2-3; 12 bases are shared with TRBD1. Unmatched junction bases numbered 10, after V lost 6 bases and J lost 6 bases. The CDR3 is 16 residues long. Germline CDR1 is MDHEN and CDR2 is SYDVKM. The CDR3, as DNA: TGTGCCAGCAGCCTCCGGGACAGGGGGCGAGTGGATACGCAGTATTTT. It encodes CASSLRDRGRVDTQYF.

The chain couples TRBV11-2 to TRBJ1-5; a weak D match, TRBD1 (6 bases). CDR1 and CDR2 from the germline V gene are SGHAT and FQNNGV. V lost 5 bases and J 3 bases, leaving 11 bases between the germline ends. The CDR3 is 14 amino acids. CDR3 region: CASSPDSYNQPQHF. The CDR3 region has the DNA TGTGCCAGCAGCCCGGACAGCTACAATCAGCCCCAGCATTTT.

The rearrangement uses TRBV7-2 and TRBJ2-3; TRBD2 is a possible D gene (5 bases). The germline V gene encodes CDR1 SGHTA and CDR2 FQGNSA. This CDR3 has 13 residues. V was clipped by 4 bases and J by 2 bases, with 7 bases between them. The CDR3 DNA follows: TGTGCCAGCAGCTCCGGGAACACAGATACGCAGTATTTT. Amino acids: CASSSGNTDTQYF.

The chain has TRBV13 and TRBJ1-1; D gene uncertain. Trimming pared 1 base from V and 4 bases from J, leaving 7 bases between. Germline CDR1 PRHDT, CDR2 FYEKMQ (reference sequence). The CDR3 is 13 amino acids. The CDR3 sequence: CASSLVSFTEAFF. In DNA, the CDR3 is TGTGCCAGCAGCTTAGTATCGTTCACTGAAGCTTTCTTT.

This clone was picked up a small number of times. This chain's CDR3 is CASSPVENTGELFF. The CDR3 DNA reads as TGCGCCAGCAGCCCGGTAGAGAACACCGGGGAGCTGTTTTTT. The genes are TRBV5-1 and TRBJ2-2; D gene unclear. Germline values: CDR1 SGHRS, CDR2 YFSETQ. This CDR3 region has 14 residues. V lost 4 bases and J lost 1, with 8 bases in between.

V is TRBV5-1 and J is TRBJ2-3; perhaps TRBD1 as D (6 bases). Germline CDR1 SGHRS, CDR2 YFSETQ. CDR3 length equals 15 residues. Between the trimmed V and J ends, which lost 4 bases and 6 bases, there was a span of 18 bases. The CDR3 loop reads CASSRGDTSEDTQYF. CDR3 nucleotides: TGCGCCAGCAGCCGAGGGGACACCTCCGAGGATACGCAGTATTTT.

In its sample, this clone was seen a few times. The CDR3 reads CASSVRQGAHNLYGYTF. The CDR3 bases are TGTGCCAGCAGCGTTCGACAGGGGGCCCACAACCTCTATGGCTACACCTTC. V is TRBV7-2 and J is TRBJ1-2; 10 nucleotides agree with TRBD1. The CDR3 sequence is 17 residues long. The germline CDR1 and CDR2 sequences are SGHTA and FQGNSA. V lost 5 bases to trimming and J lost 4 bases; unmatched junction nucleotides: 13.